This TCR beta chain emerged from a study of early T cells in non-severe SARS-CoV-2 infection (dated by TCRdb to the early 2020s). For the wider study: Bulk RNA from unsorted whole blood was used for TCR sequencing, so alpha and beta chains could not be paired.

Set within a cohort of healthcare workers in London, UK, this nested case-control study involved weekly PCR testing of nasopharyngeal swabs along with blood sampling. Healthcare workers were recruited between 23 and 31 March 2020, during the week of the UK lockdown, and were followed weekly for up to about 15 weeks. This clonotype was seen a handful of times. Its antigen remains undetermined. Per-nucleotide qualities are absent, and no much larger clonotype sits a single base away. For CDR1 and CDR2, the germline V gene (reference sequence) lists SGHKS and YYEKEE. The CDR3 starts with the cysteine, ends with the phenylalanine, and has 13 residues. Just CDR3 DNA is preserved here, 39 bases in frame from base 1. V loses 2 bases, J loses 5 bases, and the germline ends lie 11 bases apart. Libraries were made using 5' RACE. The instrument given in TCRdb is NextSeq 500. To correct for sequencing error and PCR bias, the TCR library protocol tagged individual cDNA molecules with unique molecular identifiers. Both TCR alpha and beta chains were sequenced, and tight co-correlation was observed between alpha and beta sequence abundances in each sample. Per the original workflow: Decombinator V4 was used to annotate the V gene, J gene and CDR3 of the TCR sequences. Expanded TCRs were defined as changing significantly between any two time points under a Poisson model with p below 0.0001. TCR abundances were normalised to the total number of TCRs sequenced per sample and expressed as counts per million. TRAV1-2 paired with TRAJ12, TRAJ20 or TRAJ33 defined MAIT TCRs, while TRAV10 paired with TRAJ18 defined iNKT TCRs. VDJdb, accessed 1 November 2021, was searched for CMV, EBV and SARS-CoV-2 annotated TCRs, excluding TCRs annotated for multiple antigens. Using fastp at Q25 and MiXCR, TCRdb reprocessed the public reads and kept productive beta chains. Rows with a matching CDR3 protein are joined into one entry that keeps the most common DNA and genes. The V and J calls, along with clone size, are taken from TCRdb and not from the paper's own processing. The sample records tens of thousands of distinct CDR3 sequences, 15% to 18% of which are singletons. Roughly an eighth of the sample is taken by the ten largest.

What the authors observed across the whole study: VDJdb matching was skewed toward anti-spike CD8 responses, so virus-specific expansions were likely underestimated and private and CD4 specificities were missed.

The chain is encoded by TRBV5-5 joined to TRBJ2-7; the D element might be TRBD1 or TRBD2, as each aligns at 5 bases. This TCR came from an adult who was a healthcare worker with PCR-confirmed SARS-CoV-2 infection or an uninfected control (not recorded which). Material for sequencing was whole blood. The CDR3 reads as follows: CASSFGTSHEQYF. The bases are TGTGCCAGCAGCTTTGGGACCAGTCACGAGCAGTACTTC.